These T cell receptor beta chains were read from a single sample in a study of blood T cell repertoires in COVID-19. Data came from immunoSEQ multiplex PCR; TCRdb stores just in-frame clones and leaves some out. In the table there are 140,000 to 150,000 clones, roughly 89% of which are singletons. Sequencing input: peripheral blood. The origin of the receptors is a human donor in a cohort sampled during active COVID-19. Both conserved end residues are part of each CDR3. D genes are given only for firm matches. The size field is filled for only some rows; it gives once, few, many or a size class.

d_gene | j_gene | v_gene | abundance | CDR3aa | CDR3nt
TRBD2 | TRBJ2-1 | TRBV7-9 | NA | CASSYLAGGFNEQFF | TGTGCCAGCAGCTATCTAGCGGGGGGATTCAATGAGCAGTTCTTC
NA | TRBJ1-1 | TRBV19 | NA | CASSTTGNTEAFF | TGTGCCAGTAGTACGACAGGGAACACTGAAGCTTTCTTT
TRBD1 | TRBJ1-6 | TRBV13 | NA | CASSLGGTGLRDSPLHF | TGTGCCAGCAGCTTAGGTGGGACAGGGCTAAGGGATTCACCCCTCCACTTT
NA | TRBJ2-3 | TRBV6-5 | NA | CASEMWVSGDTQYF | TGTGCCAGCGAGATGTGGGTCTCAGGGGATACGCAGTATTTT
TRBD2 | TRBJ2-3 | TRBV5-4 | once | CASSLGRRGGTDTQYF | TGTGCCAGCAGCTTGGGCCGGCGGGGGGGCACAGATACGCAGTATTTT
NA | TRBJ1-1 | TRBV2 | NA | CASQLGQGNTEAFF | TGTGCCAGCCAGTTGGGGCAGGGGAACACTGAAGCTTTCTTT
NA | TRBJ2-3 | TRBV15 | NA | CATSRLGTRGATDTQYF | TGTGCCACCAGCAGGCTAGGGACCCGGGGGGCCACAGATACGCAGTATTTT
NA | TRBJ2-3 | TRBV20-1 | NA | CSGQRGDTQYF | TGCAGTGGCCAGAGGGGGGATACGCAGTATTTT
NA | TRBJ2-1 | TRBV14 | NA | CASSQVAVDEQFF | TGTGCCAGCAGCCAAGTAGCCGTTGATGAGCAGTTCTTC
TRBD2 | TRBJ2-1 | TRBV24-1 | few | CATSWRGEQFF | TGTGCCACCAGCTGGCGGGGGGAGCAGTTCTTC
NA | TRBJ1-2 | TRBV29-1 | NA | CSVEGFRGNYGYTF | TGCAGCGTTGAAGGGTTCAGGGGAAACTATGGCTACACCTTC
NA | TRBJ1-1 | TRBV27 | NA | CASRRLSGTEAFF | TGTGCCAGCAGGAGACTATCGGGCACTGAAGCTTTCTTT
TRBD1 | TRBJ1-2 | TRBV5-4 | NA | CASSIPGQGTYGYTF | TGTGCCAGCAGCATACCGGGACAGGGGACCTATGGCTACACCTTC
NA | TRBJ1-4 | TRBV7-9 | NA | CASSLREVLRGTNEKLFF | TGTGCCAGCAGCTTAAGAGAGGTACTCCGAGGAACTAATGAAAAACTGTTTTTT
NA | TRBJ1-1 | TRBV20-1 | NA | CSASSGTEAFF | TGCAGTGCTAGCAGTGGCACTGAAGCTTTCTTT
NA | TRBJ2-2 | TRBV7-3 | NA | CASSLKTPGANTGELFF | TGTGCCAGCAGCTTAAAAACGCCGGGAGCGAACACCGGGGAGCTGTTTTTT
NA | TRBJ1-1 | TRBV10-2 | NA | CASGHGKNTEAFF | TGCGCCAGTGGACACGGAAAGAACACTGAAGCTTTCTTT
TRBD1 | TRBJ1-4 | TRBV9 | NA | CASSGTGDSNEKLFF | TGTGCCAGCAGCGGGACAGGGGATTCTAATGAAAAACTGTTTTTT
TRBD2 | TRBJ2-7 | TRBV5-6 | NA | CASSLVGAGGPDEQYF | TGTGCCAGCAGCTTGGTCGGGGCGGGGGGGCCAGACGAGCAGTACTTC
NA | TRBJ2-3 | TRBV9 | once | CASSVAGNTDTQYF | TGTGCCAGCAGCGTAGCCGGGAACACAGATACGCAGTATTTT
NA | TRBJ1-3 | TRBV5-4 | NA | CASSLGGTPGNTIYF | TGTGCCAGCAGCTTGGGTGGCACCCCTGGAAACACCATATATTTT